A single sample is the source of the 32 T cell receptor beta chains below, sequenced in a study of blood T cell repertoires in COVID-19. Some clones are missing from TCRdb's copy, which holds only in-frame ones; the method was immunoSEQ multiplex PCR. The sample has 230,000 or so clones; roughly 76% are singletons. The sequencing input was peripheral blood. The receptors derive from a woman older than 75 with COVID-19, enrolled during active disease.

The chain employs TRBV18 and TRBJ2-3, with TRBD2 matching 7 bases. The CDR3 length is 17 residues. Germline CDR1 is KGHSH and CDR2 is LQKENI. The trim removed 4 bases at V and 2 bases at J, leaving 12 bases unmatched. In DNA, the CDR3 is TGTGCCAGCTCACTAGTGGCTAGCGGAGCCTACACAGATACGCAGTATTTT. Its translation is CASSLVASGAYTDTQYF.

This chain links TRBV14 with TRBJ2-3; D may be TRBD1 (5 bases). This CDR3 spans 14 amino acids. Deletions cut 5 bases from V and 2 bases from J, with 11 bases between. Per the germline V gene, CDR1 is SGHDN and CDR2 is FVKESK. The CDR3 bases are TGTGCCAGCAGCTTTCGACAGATCACAGATACGCAGTATTTT. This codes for CASSFRQITDTQYF.

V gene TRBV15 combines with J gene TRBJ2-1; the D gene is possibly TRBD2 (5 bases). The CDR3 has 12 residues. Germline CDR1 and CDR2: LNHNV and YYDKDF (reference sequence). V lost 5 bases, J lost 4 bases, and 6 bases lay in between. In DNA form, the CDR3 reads TGTGCCACCAGCTCGGGGTACAATGAGCAGTTCTTC. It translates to CATSSGYNEQFF.

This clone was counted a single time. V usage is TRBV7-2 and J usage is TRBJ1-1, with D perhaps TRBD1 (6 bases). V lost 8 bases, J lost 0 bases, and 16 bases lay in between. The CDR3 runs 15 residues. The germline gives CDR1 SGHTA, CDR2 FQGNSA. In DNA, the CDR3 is TGTGCCAGCGGAGAACAGGGTACTATGAACACTGAAGCTTTCTTT. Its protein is CASGEQGTMNTEAFF.

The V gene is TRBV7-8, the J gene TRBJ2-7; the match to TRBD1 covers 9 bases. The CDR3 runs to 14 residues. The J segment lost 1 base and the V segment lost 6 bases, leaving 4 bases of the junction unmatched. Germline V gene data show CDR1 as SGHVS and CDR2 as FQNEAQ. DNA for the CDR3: TGTGCCAGCAGAACGACAGGGGGTTCCTACGAGCAGTACTTC. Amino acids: CASRTTGGSYEQYF.

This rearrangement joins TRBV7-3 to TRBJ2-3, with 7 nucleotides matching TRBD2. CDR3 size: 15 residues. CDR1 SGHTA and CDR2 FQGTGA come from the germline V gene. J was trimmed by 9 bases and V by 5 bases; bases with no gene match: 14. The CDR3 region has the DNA TGTGCCAGCAGCCCCCGAGCCAGCGGGGAGGGCACGCAGTATTTT. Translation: CASSPRASGEGTQYF.

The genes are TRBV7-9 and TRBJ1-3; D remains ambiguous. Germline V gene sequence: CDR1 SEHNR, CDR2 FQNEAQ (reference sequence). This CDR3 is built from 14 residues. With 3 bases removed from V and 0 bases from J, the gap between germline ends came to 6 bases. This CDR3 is CASSFSVSGNTIYF. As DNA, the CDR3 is TGTGCCAGCAGCTTCTCAGTCTCTGGAAACACCATATATTTT.

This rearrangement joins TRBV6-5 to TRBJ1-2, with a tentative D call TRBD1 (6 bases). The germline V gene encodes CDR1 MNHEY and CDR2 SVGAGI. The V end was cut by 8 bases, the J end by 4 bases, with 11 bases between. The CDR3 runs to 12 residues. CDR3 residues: CASSTGRYGYTF. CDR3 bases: TGTGCCAGCTCCACAGGGCGCTATGGCTACACCTTC.

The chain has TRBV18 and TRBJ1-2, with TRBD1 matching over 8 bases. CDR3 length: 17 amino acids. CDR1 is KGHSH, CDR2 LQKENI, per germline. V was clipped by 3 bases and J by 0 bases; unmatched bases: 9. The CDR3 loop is CASSPRQGNGANYGYTF. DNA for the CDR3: TGTGCCAGCTCACCCCGACAGGGGAATGGGGCTAACTATGGCTACACCTTC.

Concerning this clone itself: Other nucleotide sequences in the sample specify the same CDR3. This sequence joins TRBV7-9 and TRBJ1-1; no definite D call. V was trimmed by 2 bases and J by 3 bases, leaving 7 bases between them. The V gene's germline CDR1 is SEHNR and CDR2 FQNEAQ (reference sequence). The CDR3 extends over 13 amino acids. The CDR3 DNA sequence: TGTGCCAGCAGCTTATCGGGAGACACTGAAGCTTTCTTT. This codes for CASSLSGDTEAFF.

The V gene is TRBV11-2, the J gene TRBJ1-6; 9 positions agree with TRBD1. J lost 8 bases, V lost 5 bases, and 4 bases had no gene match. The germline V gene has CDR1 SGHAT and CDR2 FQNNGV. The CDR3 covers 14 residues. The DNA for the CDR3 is TGTGCCAGCAGCGCCACAGGGGGCTATTCACCCCTCCACTTT. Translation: CASSATGGYSPLHF.

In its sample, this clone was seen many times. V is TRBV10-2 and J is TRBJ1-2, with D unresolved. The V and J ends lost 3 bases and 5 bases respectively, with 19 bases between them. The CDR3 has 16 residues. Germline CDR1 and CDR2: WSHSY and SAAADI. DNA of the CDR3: TGCGCCAGCAGTGATGAGGGAAGCCGGACCCTTTATGGCTACACCTTC. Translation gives CASSDEGSRTLYGYTF.

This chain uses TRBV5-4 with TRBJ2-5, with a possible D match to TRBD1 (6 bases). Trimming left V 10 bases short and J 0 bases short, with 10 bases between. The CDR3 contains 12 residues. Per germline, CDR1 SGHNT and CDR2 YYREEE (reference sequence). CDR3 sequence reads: CAAGAYQETQYF. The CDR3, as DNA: TGTGCCGCAGGGGCGTACCAAGAGACCCAGTACTTC.

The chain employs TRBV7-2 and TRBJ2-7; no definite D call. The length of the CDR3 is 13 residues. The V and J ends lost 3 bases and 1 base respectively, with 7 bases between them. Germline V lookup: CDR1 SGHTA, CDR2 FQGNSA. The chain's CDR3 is CASSLHGSYEQYF. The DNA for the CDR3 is TGTGCCAGCAGCTTGCACGGGTCCTACGAGCAGTACTTC.

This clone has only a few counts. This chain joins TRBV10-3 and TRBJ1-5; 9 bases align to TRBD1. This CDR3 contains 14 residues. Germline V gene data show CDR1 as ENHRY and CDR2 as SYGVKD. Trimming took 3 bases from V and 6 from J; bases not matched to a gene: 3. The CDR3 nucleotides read TGTGCCATCAGTGAAACAGGGGGCACTCAGCCCCAGCATTTT. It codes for CAISETGGTQPQHF.

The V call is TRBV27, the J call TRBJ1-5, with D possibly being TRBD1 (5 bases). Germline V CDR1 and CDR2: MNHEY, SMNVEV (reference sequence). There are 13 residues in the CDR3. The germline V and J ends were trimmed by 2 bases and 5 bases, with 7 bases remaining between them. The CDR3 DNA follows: TGTGCCAGCAGTTTAGCGGGGGATCAGCCCCAGCATTTT. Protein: CASSLAGDQPQHF.

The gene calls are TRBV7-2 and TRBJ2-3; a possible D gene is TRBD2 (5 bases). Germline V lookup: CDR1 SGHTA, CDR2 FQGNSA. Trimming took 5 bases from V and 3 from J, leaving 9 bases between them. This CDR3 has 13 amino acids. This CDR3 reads CASSPERTDTQYF. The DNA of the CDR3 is TGTGCCAGCAGCCCCGAGCGGACAGATACGCAGTATTTT.

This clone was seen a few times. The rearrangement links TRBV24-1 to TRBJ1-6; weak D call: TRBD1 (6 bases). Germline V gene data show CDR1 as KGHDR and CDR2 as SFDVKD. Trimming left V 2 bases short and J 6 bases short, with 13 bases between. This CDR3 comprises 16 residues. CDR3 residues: CATSDSRAGANSPLHF. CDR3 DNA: TGTGCCACCAGTGATTCTCGGGCAGGGGCTAATTCACCCCTCCACTTT.

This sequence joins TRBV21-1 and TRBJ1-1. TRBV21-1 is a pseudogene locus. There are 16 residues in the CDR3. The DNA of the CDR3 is TGTGCCAGCAACCCGGTTCGGCACTCGAGGATCACTGAAGCTTTCTTT. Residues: CASNPVRHSRITEAFF.

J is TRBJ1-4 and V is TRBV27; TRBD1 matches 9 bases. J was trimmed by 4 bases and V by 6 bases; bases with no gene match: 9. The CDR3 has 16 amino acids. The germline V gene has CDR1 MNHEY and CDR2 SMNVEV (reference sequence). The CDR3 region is CASRPPRTGDNEKLFF. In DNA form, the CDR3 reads TGTGCCAGCAGGCCGCCCCGGACAGGGGATAATGAAAAACTGTTTTTT.

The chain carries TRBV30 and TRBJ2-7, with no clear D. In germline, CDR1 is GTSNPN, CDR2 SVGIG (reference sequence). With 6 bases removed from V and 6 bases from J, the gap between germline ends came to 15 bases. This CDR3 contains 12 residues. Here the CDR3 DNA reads TGTGCCTGTAGCTTCGGAGCTCTCGAGCAGTACTTC. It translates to CACSFGALEQYF.

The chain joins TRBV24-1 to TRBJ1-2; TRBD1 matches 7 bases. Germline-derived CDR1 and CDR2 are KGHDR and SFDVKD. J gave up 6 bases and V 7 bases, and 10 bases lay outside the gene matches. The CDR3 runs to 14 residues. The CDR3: CATRDTGTDDGYTF. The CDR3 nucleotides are TGTGCCACCAGGGACACCGGGACAGATGATGGCTACACCTTC.

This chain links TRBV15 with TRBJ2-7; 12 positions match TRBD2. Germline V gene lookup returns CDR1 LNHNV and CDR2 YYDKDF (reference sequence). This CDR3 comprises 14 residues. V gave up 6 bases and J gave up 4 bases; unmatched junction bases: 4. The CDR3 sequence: CATRRTSGNYEQYF. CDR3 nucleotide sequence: TGTGCCACCAGAAGGACTAGCGGGAATTACGAGCAGTACTTC. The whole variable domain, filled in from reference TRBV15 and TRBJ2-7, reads DAMVIQNPRYQVTQFGKPVTLSCSQTLNHNVMYWYQQKSSQAPKLLFHYYDKDFNNEADTPDNFQSRRPNTSFCFLDIRSPGLGDTAMYLCATRRTSGNYEQYFGPGTRLTVT.

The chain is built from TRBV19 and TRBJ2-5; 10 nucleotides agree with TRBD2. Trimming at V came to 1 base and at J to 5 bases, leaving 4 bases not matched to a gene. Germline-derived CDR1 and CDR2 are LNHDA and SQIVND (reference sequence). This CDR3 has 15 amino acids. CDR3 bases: TGTGCCAGTAGTATAGCTAGCGGGGGTTGGGAGACCCAGTACTTC. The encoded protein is CASSIASGGWETQYF.

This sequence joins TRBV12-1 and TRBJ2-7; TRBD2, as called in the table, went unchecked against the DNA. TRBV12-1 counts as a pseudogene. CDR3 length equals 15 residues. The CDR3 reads CASSLETSCAYEQYF. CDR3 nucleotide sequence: TGTGCCAGCAGCCTAGAGACTAGCTGCGCCTACGAGCAGTACTTC.

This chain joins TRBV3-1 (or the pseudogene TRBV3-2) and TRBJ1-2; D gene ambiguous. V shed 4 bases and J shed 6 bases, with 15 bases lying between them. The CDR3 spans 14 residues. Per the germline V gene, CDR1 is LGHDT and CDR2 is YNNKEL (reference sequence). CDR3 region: CASSLTVGGNGYTF. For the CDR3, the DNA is TGTGCCAGCAGCCTGACGGTAGGAGGGAATGGCTACACCTTC.

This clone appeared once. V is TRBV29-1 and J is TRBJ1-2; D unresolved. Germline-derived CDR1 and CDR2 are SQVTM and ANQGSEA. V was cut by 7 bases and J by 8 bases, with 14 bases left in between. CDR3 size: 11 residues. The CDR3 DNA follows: TGCAGCGGTTCACAAACGGGGGGCTACACCTTC. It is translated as CSGSQTGGYTF.

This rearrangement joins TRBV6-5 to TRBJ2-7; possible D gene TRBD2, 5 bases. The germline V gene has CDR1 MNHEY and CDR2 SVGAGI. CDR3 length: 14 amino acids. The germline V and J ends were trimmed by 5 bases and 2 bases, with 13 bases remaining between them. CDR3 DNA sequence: TGTGCCAGCAGTCACCAAAGCGGACCCTACGAGCAGTACTTC. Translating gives CASSHQSGPYEQYF.

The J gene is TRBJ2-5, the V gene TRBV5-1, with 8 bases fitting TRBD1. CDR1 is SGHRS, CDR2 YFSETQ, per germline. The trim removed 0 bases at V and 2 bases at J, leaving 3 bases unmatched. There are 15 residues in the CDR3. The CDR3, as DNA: TGCGCCAGCAGCTTGGGCCGGACAGGGCAAGAGACCCAGTACTTC. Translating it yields CASSLGRTGQETQYF.

The CDR3 loop reads CASSYIAANYGYTF. CDR3 in DNA: TGTGCCAGCAGTTATATTGCGGCTAACTATGGCTACACCTTC. The chain combines TRBV6-1 with TRBJ1-2; no clear D gene. The germline gives CDR1 MNHNS, CDR2 SASEGT. The CDR3 consists of 14 residues. V was cut by 5 bases and J by 0 bases, with 10 bases left in between.

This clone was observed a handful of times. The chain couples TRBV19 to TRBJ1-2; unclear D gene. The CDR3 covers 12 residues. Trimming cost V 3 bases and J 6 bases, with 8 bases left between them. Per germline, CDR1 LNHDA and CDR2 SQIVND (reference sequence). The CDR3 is CASSMALDGYTF. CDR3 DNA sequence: TGTGCCAGTAGTATGGCCCTGGATGGCTACACCTTC.

The CDR3 loop reads CASSLRGQGAFYGYTF. The CDR3 DNA reads as TGTGCCAGCAGTTTACGGGGACAGGGGGCTTTCTATGGCTACACCTTC. V usage is TRBV27 and J usage is TRBJ1-2; TRBD1 matches 12 bases. The J segment lost 4 bases and the V segment lost 2 bases, leaving 5 bases of the junction unmatched. This CDR3 comprises 16 residues. Germline V CDR1 and CDR2: MNHEY, SMNVEV (reference sequence).